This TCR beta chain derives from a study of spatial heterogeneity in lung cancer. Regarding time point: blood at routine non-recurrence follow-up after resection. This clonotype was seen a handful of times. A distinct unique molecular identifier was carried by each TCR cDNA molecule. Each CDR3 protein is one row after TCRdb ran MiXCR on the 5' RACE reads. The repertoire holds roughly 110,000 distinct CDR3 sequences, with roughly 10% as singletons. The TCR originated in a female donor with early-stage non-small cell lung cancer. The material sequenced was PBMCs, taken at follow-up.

The CDR3 nucleotides read TGTGCCAGCAGCTTAGTCCCCGCCCGGGACAGCTACGAGCAGTACTTC. Its translation is CASSLVPARDSYEQYF. The chain combines TRBV7-9 with TRBJ2-7; 7 nucleotides match TRBD1. V shed 1 base, J shed 3 bases, and the junction held 9 bases outside the gene matches. Germline loops: CDR1 SEHNR, CDR2 FQNEAQ (reference sequence). This CDR3 region has 16 residues.